The 27 T cell receptor beta chains below come from one sample, sequenced in a study of vaccination and CD4 T cells after COVID-19. Once obtained from cultured CD4+ T cells, the DNA was sequenced using the Oncomine TCR Beta short-read assay. Each CDR3 protein gets one entry after TCRdb re-called the PCR reads with MiXCR. The sample lists roughly 19,000 distinct CDR3 sequences; 58% were seen once. Treatment: roughly ten-day PBMC culture with coronavirus spike peptide pools or control peptides (ViraFEST assay). No antigen is known for these receptors. The material was CD4+ T cells from blood, cultured in vitro, obtained before SARS-CoV-2 vaccination. These receptors all stem from a human donor who had recovered from COVID-19.

The rearrangement uses TRBV7-9 and TRBJ2-3; D is undetermined. CDR1 SEHNR and CDR2 FQNEAQ come from the germline V gene (reference sequence). The CDR3 sequence is 15 residues long. Trimming pared 5 bases from V and 0 bases from J, leaving 12 bases between. CDR3 nucleotides: TGTGCCAGCAGCGTTAGGGATCCTAGCACAGATACGCAGTATTTT. Encoded protein: CASSVRDPSTDTQYF.

The rearrangement joins TRBV2 to TRBJ1-2; 9 positions agree with TRBD1. The CDR3 has 15 amino acids. From germline, CDR1 is SNHLY and CDR2 FYNNEI. The J segment lost 5 bases and the V segment lost 6 bases, leaving 10 bases of the junction unmatched. The CDR3 sequence is CASSYTGGSSYGYTF. CDR3 bases: TGTGCCAGCAGCTACACAGGGGGCAGTTCGTATGGCTACACCTTC.

The CDR3 loop reads CASSISGQGSYEQYF. The CDR3 nucleotides read TGTGCCAGTAGTATCTCGGGACAGGGCTCCTACGAGCAGTACTTC. The chain has TRBV19 and TRBJ2-7; 9 nucleotides match TRBD1. Per germline, CDR1 LNHDA and CDR2 SQIVND (reference sequence). This CDR3 contains 15 residues. Germline trimming cut 3 bases from V and 0 bases from J; bases unmatched to any gene: 3.

The table lists this clonotype with a few counts. The chain couples TRBV20-1 to TRBJ1-6; D not resolved. The germline V and J ends were trimmed by 3 bases and 7 bases, with 7 bases remaining between them. CDR1 and CDR2 (germline): DFQATT, SNEGSKA (reference sequence). The CDR3 consists of 12 residues. DNA for the CDR3: TGCAGTGCTAGGATCTCAAATTCACCCCTCCACTTT. It yields the protein CSARISNSPLHF.

This chain uses TRBV4-1 with TRBJ2-3, with 7 positions matching TRBD2. CDR3 length: 16 amino acids. V gave up 6 bases and J gave up 4 bases; unmatched junction bases: 13. From germline, CDR1 is MGHRA and CDR2 YSYEKL. CDR3 sequence (DNA): TGCGCCAGCAGAAAAGACACCGGACTAGTTGCAGATACGCAGTATTTT. This gives the protein CASRKDTGLVADTQYF.

This rearrangement joins TRBV15 to TRBJ2-7; 8 nucleotides agree with TRBD2. Germline V gives CDR1 LNHNV, CDR2 YYDKDF (reference sequence). There are 15 residues in the CDR3. The trim removed 3 bases at V and 7 bases at J, leaving 11 bases unmatched. In DNA form, the CDR3 reads TGTGCCACCAGCAGCCAGCCCGGGAGGGCCGGGGAGCAGTACTTC. Amino acids: CATSSQPGRAGEQYF.

This rearrangement joins TRBV6-1 to TRBJ2-5; D may be TRBD1 (5 bases). The germline V gene has CDR1 MNHNS and CDR2 SASEGT. This CDR3 region has 14 residues. Trimming removed 3 bases from V and 5 bases from J, with 13 bases in between. The CDR3 region is CASSDAGFVETQYF. Here the CDR3 DNA reads TGTGCCAGCAGTGATGCAGGGTTTGTCGAGACCCAGTACTTC.

The chain uses TRBV9 and TRBJ2-5; 13 bases line up with TRBD2. Unmatched junction bases numbered 6, after V lost 2 bases and J lost 5 bases. CDR1 is SGDLS, CDR2 YYNGEE, per germline. CDR3 size: 16 residues. CDR3 nucleotides: TGTGCCAGCAGCGTGGGACTAGCGGGATGGAGGGAGACCCAGTACTTC. Amino acids: CASSVGLAGWRETQYF.

Concerning this clonotype: The junction and the germline gene differ at one end; a read error may be behind it. The chain joins TRBV7-7 to TRBJ2-2; D may correspond to TRBD1 or TRBD2 (5 bases each). This CDR3 is 14 amino acids long. Germline-derived CDR1 and CDR2 are SSHAT and FNYEAQ (reference sequence). This CDR3 reads CASSRDRENGELFF. The DNA of the CDR3 is TGTGCTAGCAGCCGGGACCGAGAGAACGGGGAGCTGTTTTTT.

This clonotype showed up just a few times. The CDR3 region is CSAKLRGARNEQYF. Here the CDR3 DNA reads TGCAGTGCAAAACTTCGGGGGGCGCGAAACGAGCAGTACTTC. The V call is TRBV20-1, the J call TRBJ2-7, with D perhaps matching TRBD2 (7 bases). Germline assignment: CDR1 DFQATT and CDR2 SNEGSKA (reference sequence). The V end lost 6 bases, the J end lost 5 bases, and 20 bases lay between the germline ends. The CDR3 spans 14 residues.

DNA of the CDR3: TGTGCCAGCAGCTCCGGCCCTCTGACAGGGGGCTATGGCTACACCTTC. It is translated as CASSSGPLTGGYGYTF. This sequence joins TRBV7-9 and TRBJ1-2, with TRBD1 identical over 9 bases. J lost 4 bases, V lost 4 bases, and 10 bases had no gene match. This CDR3 has 16 amino acids. Germline assignment: CDR1 SEHNR and CDR2 FQNEAQ (reference sequence).

The V gene is TRBV4-3, the J gene TRBJ1-5, with D unresolved. The CDR3 is 15 amino acids. V lost 0 bases to trimming and J lost 4 bases, with 10 bases between them. Looked up from germline, CDR1 is LGHNA and CDR2 is YSLEER. CDR3 in amino acids: CASSQDLEENQPQHF. CDR3 in DNA: TGCGCCAGCAGCCAAGATCTCGAGGAGAATCAGCCCCAGCATTTT.

The chain couples TRBV6-1 to TRBJ2-7; 8 nucleotides line up with TRBD1. This CDR3 is 15 amino acids long. Trimming removed 6 bases from V and 3 bases from J; junction bases left unmatched: 10. Germline CDR1 and CDR2: MNHNS and SASEGT. CDR3 coding DNA: TGTGCCAGCAGGGTTCGGGGACAGGATTACTACGAGCAGTACTTC. It yields the protein CASRVRGQDYYEQYF.

Comment on this clonotype: A junction boundary mismatches the germline segment, possibly from a read error. The chain recombines TRBV5-6 with TRBJ1-2; 8 positions agree with TRBD1. The CDR3 spans 13 residues. Per the germline V gene, CDR1 is SGHDT and CDR2 is YYEEEE. This chain's CDR3 is CANSPDRDHGYTF. CDR3 nucleotide sequence: TGTGCCAACAGCCCGGACAGGGACCATGGCTACACCTTC. The whole variable domain, filled in from reference TRBV5-6 and TRBJ1-2, reads DAGVTQSPTHLIKTRGQQVTLRCSPKSGHDTVSWYQQALGQGPQFIFQYYEEEERQRGNFPDRFSGHQFPNYSSELNVNALLLGDSALYLCANSPDRDHGYTFGSGTRLTVV.

The chain joins TRBV28 to TRBJ2-3; TRBD2 matches at 7 bases. Trimming at V came to 5 bases and at J to 4 bases, leaving 9 bases not matched to a gene. This CDR3 region has 15 residues. Germline V gene lookup returns CDR1 MDHEN and CDR2 SYDVKM. CDR3 DNA: TGTGCCAGCAGTCTGGGGGGGGTAGGAGCAGATACGCAGTATTTT. As protein: CASSLGGVGADTQYF.

The chain joins TRBV21-1 to TRBJ2-1; no check of the table's D call, TRBD1, against the DNA was made. TRBV21-1 is noted as a pseudogene. The CDR3 runs to 16 residues. CDR3 sequence: CASSEIPESSYNEQFF. The CDR3 DNA sequence: TGTGCCAGCAGCGAAATCCCGGAGAGTTCCTACAATGAGCAGTTCTTC.

The CDR3 nucleotides are TGTGCCAGTAGGACTAGCCTCACAGATACGCAGTATTTT. Its protein product is CASRTSLTDTQYF. V and J are TRBV12-3 or TRBV12-4 and TRBJ2-3; 8 bases line up with TRBD2. The CDR3 is 13 amino acids. V gave up 9 bases and J gave up 2 bases; unmatched junction bases: 4.

The rearrangement joins TRBV6-1 to TRBJ1-3; TRBD1 agrees at 10 bases. The CDR3 has 16 residues. V lost 4 bases to trimming and J lost 3 bases; unmatched junction nucleotides: 6. Germline values: CDR1 MNHNS, CDR2 SASEGT. CDR3 coding DNA: TGTGCCAGCAGTGTACGACAGGGGGCGCTTGGAAACACCATATATTTT. Translated, it gives CASSVRQGALGNTIYF.

The chain joins TRBV6-4 to TRBJ2-1; maybe TRBD1 (7 bases). The CDR3 spans 15 residues. The germline V and J ends were trimmed by 2 bases and 3 bases, with 11 bases remaining between them. CDR1 and CDR2 from the germline V gene are MRHNA and SNTAGT. CDR3 protein: CASSDGGTDYNEQFF. Written as DNA, the CDR3 is TGTGCCAGCAGTGACGGCGGGACAGACTACAATGAGCAGTTCTTC.

The gene calls are TRBV28 and TRBJ2-6, with no clear D. V was shortened by 5 bases and J by 1 base, with 9 bases between the two germline ends. The CDR3 spans 15 residues. CDR1 is MDHEN and CDR2 is SYDVKM in the germline V gene. CDR3 protein: CASSLTGSGANVLTF. The CDR3 bases are TGTGCCAGCAGTCTGACTGGTTCTGGGGCCAACGTCCTGACTTTC.

The J gene is TRBJ2-1, the V gene TRBV20-1; D is perhaps TRBD2 (6 bases). The CDR3 is made up of 18 amino acids. CDR1 is DFQATT, CDR2 SNEGSKA, per germline (reference sequence). The V gene lost 0 bases and the J gene lost 0 bases, with 18 bases spanning the gap. The DNA of the CDR3 is TGCAGTGCTAGAGAGATACGCGGGGTAGGGTCCTCCTACAATGAGCAGTTCTTC. Its translation is CSAREIRGVGSSYNEQFF.

The chain is built from TRBV6-1 and TRBJ1-1; D not certain. The CDR3 totals 14 residues. Germline lookup yields CDR1 MNHNS and CDR2 SASEGT. Trimming removed 6 bases at V and 0 bases at J, with 11 bases between. The CDR3 nucleotides are TGTGCCAGCAGCCCAGGTGATATGAACACTGAAGCTTTCTTT. It yields the protein CASSPGDMNTEAFF.

The chain employs TRBV7-2 and TRBJ1-2; D gene uncertain. Trimming stripped 3 bases from V and 8 bases from J, with 22 bases between. This CDR3 region has 16 residues. The V gene's germline CDR1 is SGHTA and CDR2 FQGNSA. CDR3 region: CASSFNWEVRAWGYTF. The CDR3 DNA reads as TGTGCCAGCAGCTTTAATTGGGAGGTCCGGGCTTGGGGCTACACCTTC.

Comments on this clonotype: Germline and junction disagree at one end, which may indicate a read error. The chain carries TRBV7-2 and TRBJ1-1; 7 bases align to TRBD1. This CDR3 is built from 14 residues. The germline gives CDR1 SGHTA, CDR2 FQGNSA. For the CDR3, the DNA is TGTGCCGGCAGCTTAGTGGCAGGGGGGACTGAAGCTTTCTTT. As protein: CAGSLVAGGTEAFF.

The V gene is TRBV11-1, the J gene TRBJ1-2, with 9 bases lining up with TRBD1. CDR1 and CDR2 (germline): SGHAT, FQDESV (reference sequence). With 8 bases clipped from V and 6 bases from J, the junction kept 13 bases outside the gene matches. The CDR3 has 15 residues. This CDR3 reads CASGPRNRDRDGYTF. The CDR3 coding sequence is TGTGCCAGCGGACCGCGAAACCGGGACAGGGATGGCTACACCTTC.

This sequence joins TRBV5-4 and TRBJ2-7; D might be TRBD1 (6 bases). CDR3 length: 15 amino acids. The germline V gene has CDR1 SGHNT and CDR2 YYREEE (reference sequence). V was shortened by 0 bases and J by 0 bases, with 10 bases between the two germline ends. The CDR3 DNA is TGTGCCAGCAGCTTGGGACAGGATAGCTCCTACGAGCAGTACTTC. This translates into CASSLGQDSSYEQYF.

The chain recombines TRBV19 with TRBJ2-3; 12 nucleotides match TRBD2. Unmatched junction bases numbered 2, after V lost 5 bases and J lost 2 bases. Germline CDR1 is LNHDA and CDR2 is SQIVND (reference sequence). This CDR3 contains 15 residues. CDR3: CASSRTSGVTDTQYF. The CDR3 region has the DNA TGTGCCAGTAGTCGGACTAGCGGGGTCACAGATACGCAGTATTTT.